Below are 8 T cell receptor beta chains sequenced from a single sample in a study of blood T cell repertoires in COVID-19. Measured with immunoSEQ multiplex PCR; TCRdb has only the in-frame clones, and not every one. The sample carries about 200,000 clones, roughly 84% recorded once. Material: PBMCs or T cells enriched from blood (not recorded which). These receptors were collected from a young woman who had been exposed to COVID-19.

This clone was counted ten times or more. J is TRBJ2-7 and V is TRBV9; TRBD1 matches 7 bases. There are 14 residues in the CDR3. J lost 4 bases, V lost 0 bases, and 4 bases had no gene match. Per germline, CDR1 SGDLS and CDR2 YYNGEE. CDR3: CASSVAARGYEQYF. The CDR3 DNA sequence: TGTGCCAGCAGCGTAGCTGCCAGGGGGTACGAGCAGTACTTC.

This clone has ten or more counts. V is TRBV6-5 and J is TRBJ2-3; 9 bases align to TRBD2. Trimming removed 7 bases from V and 4 bases from J; junction bases left unmatched: 9. Germline V lookup: CDR1 MNHEY, CDR2 SVGAGI. This CDR3 is built from 15 residues. CDR3 amino acids: CASTPGAGGPDTQYF. In DNA, the CDR3 is TGTGCCAGCACTCCCGGGGCGGGGGGGCCAGATACGCAGTATTTT.

This chain connects TRBV3-1 (or the pseudogene TRBV3-2) to TRBJ1-6; D possibly corresponds to TRBD1 (5 bases). Germline V lookup: CDR1 LGHDT, CDR2 YNNKEL (reference sequence). This CDR3 has 17 residues. V lost 0 bases, J lost 10 bases, and 19 bases lay in between. The CDR3 nucleotides read TGTGCCAGCAGCCAAGATTCAGGGACTCGTGCTTACTCACCCCTCCACTTT. Translating gives CASSQDSGTRAYSPLHF.

The chain recombines TRBV7-2 with TRBJ2-3; TRBD1 matches at 10 bases. The J segment lost 4 bases and the V segment lost 5 bases, leaving 3 bases of the junction unmatched. There are 14 residues in the CDR3. From germline, CDR1 is SGHTA and CDR2 FQGNSA. The CDR3 nucleotides read TGTGCCAGCAGCATCGGGACAGGGGCAGATACGCAGTATTTT. Amino acids: CASSIGTGADTQYF.

This chain joins TRBV7-9 and TRBJ1-1; no firm D call. Germline loops: CDR1 SEHNR, CDR2 FQNEAQ (reference sequence). There are 14 residues in the CDR3. The ends were cut back, 5 bases at V and 4 bases at J, with 14 bases in the middle. CDR3 in amino acids: CASSPLGESTEAFF. Written as DNA, the CDR3 is TGTGCCAGCAGCCCCCTCGGGGAGAGCACTGAAGCTTTCTTT. The full variable domain, in which reference TRBV7-9 and TRBJ1-1 provide the parts outside the CDR3, is DTGVSQNPRHKITKRGQNVTFRCDPISEHNRLYWYRQTLGQGPEFLTYFQNEAQLEKSRLLSDRFSAERPKGSFSTLEIQRTEQGDSAMYLCASSPLGESTEAFFGQGTRLTVV.

This clone was detected only a few times. The chain couples TRBV7-9 to TRBJ2-3; D is possibly TRBD1 (6 bases). Trimming pared 5 bases from V and 1 base from J, leaving 13 bases between. This CDR3 spans 15 amino acids. Germline lookup yields CDR1 SEHNR and CDR2 FQNEAQ (reference sequence). For the CDR3, the DNA is TGTGCCAGCAGCGAACAGGGCCAGCGCACAGATACGCAGTATTTT. Its translation: CASSEQGQRTDTQYF.

The J gene is TRBJ1-5, the V gene TRBV5-6; D unclear. Germline V gives CDR1 SGHDT, CDR2 YYEEEE. V was cut by 3 bases and J by 0 bases, with 4 bases left in between. CDR3 length: 13 amino acids. The CDR3 region has the DNA TGTGCCAGCAGCTCCTCTAGCAATCAGCCCCAGCATTTT. As protein: CASSSSSNQPQHF. The full variable domain, its missing parts supplied by reference TRBV5-6 and TRBJ1-5, is DAGVTQSPTHLIKTRGQQVTLRCSPKSGHDTVSWYQQALGQGPQFIFQYYEEEERQRGNFPDRFSGHQFPNYSSELNVNALLLGDSALYLCASSSSSNQPQHFGDGTRLSIL.

This CDR3 is CASSPRDNWSTDTQYF. The DNA of the CDR3 is TGTGCCAGCAGCCCCCGGGACAACTGGTCCACAGATACGCAGTATTTT. The chain is built from TRBV5-8 and TRBJ2-3, with a possible D match to TRBD1 (6 bases). The V gene lost 4 bases and the J gene lost 2 bases, with 17 bases spanning the gap. The V gene's germline CDR1 is SGHTS and CDR2 YDEGEE. This CDR3 comprises 16 residues.